This T cell receptor beta chain appears in the sequencing data of a study of cytomegalovirus exposure and HLA in healthy donors listed by TCRdb under 2017. Turning to the overall study: An earlier analysis of 587 of the donors reported 276 Gb of sequence data and around 110 million unique TCR beta sequences obtained from about 180 million T cells. Approximately 330 gigabases of sequencing data and roughly 80 million unique TCR sequences made up an early release that covered several hundred HLA-typed donors. Of the roughly 400 genotyped donors, approximately 81% were placed in the genetic ancestry cluster associated with self-reported Caucasian donors. The study aimed to test whether cataloging public T cell receptors could reveal signatures of past pathogen exposure. The study profiled the T cell repertoires of 550 to 700 subjects by immunosequencing and related them to cytomegalovirus serostatus. In addition to the first cohort of several hundred subjects, a separate validation cohort of 100 to 150 different subjects was used. High-throughput TCR immunosequencing, statistical association of individual TCRs with disease status, and machine learning were combined to predict cytomegalovirus infection status. To study patterns of TCR occurrence, a later analysis re-analyzed previously published TCR beta repertoires from 666 donors and added high-resolution HLA genotyping. Rather than using new phenotypic data, the later analysis identified candidate immune exposures from TCR beta sequences and from how often those sequences occurred across donors. In an earlier analysis of more than 550 of the donors, high-throughput TCR beta sequencing was used to judge whether each TCR beta V gene segment behaved as functional or pseudogenic. Donor age, sex, ethnicity and CMV serostatus were compiled together with the repertoire data. Genome-wide SNP genotypes for about three fifths of the roughly 670 donors were used in a later genetic analysis, which treated that subset as a discovery cohort. All discovery cohort repertoires had been generated using a single sequencing platform. Class I and class II HLA loci were covered by the typing at four-digit resolution. The number of donors typed differed by locus, with roughly 620-630 for A, B, C, DRB1 and DQB1, 522 for DQA1, some 570 for DPA1, and some 440 for DPB1. Five DR-DQ haplotypes were handled as single units for association and clustering, since linkage in the cohort was strong. Among almost 400 genotyped donors of the cohort, an average of 235,054 unique TCR beta nucleotide sequences were sequenced per donor, roughly 20% of them non-productive.

The cohort was made up of approximately 670 healthy bone marrow donors. Cohort members were all nominally healthy when sampled, although unrecorded immune exposures were likely present. The donor tested CMV seronegative and was one of the 352 seronegative cohort members. Each donor provided a peripheral blood sample, and peripheral blood mononuclear cells were used for TCR beta sequencing. Genomic DNA was extracted from the blood cell samples with the Qiagen DNeasy Blood Extraction Kit. Turning to this clone: The specificity of this receptor is unknown. Per-nucleotide qualities are absent, and no much larger clonotype sits a single base away.

Overall results and qualifications from the work: For the cohort, immune exposure information was limited to CMV serostatus. A later analysis reported that several top co-occurrence clusters appeared linked to parvovirus B19, influenza, CMV and Epstein-Barr virus. Across donors, most TCR sequences were observed very rarely, whereas some public TCRs were present in many individuals. When HLA alleles, especially DR and DQ, strongly co-occurred, attributing TCR associations to individual alleles was difficult. The sequencing pipeline was judged likely to have produced a cluster of highly shared sequence variants as a technical artifact. Linkage disequilibrium might explain the correlated functional status among segregating V segments, but an unknown experimental factor could not be ruled out. A later analysis found that TCR association rates varied across HLA loci, with DRB1 alleles showing the most associated TCRs and HLA-C alleles the fewest. An earlier analysis of approximately 590 of the donors showed that most TCR beta V segments appeared in productive rearrangements either about 87% or about 30% of the time, which broadly matched IMGT annotations. The classifier was reported to diagnose cytomegalovirus status with high specificity and sensitivity in both the original and validation cohorts. Sequencing depth was assumed to be roughly uniform across donors in the presence/absence analyses, though that assumption may not hold. Seventeen rarely observed V segments, including chromosome 9 orphons, were excluded from the earlier analysis of approximately 500 of the donors because counts were too low. In the study, around 150 TCR beta chains were listed as associated with cytomegalovirus. At a false discovery rate of 0.05, a later analysis linked 15,000 to 20,000 TCR beta sequences to specific HLA alleles. The 87-base-pair reads could not distinguish some IMGT-functional V segments, including TRBV6-2 and TRBV6-3, so those segments were excluded. The cohort was sequenced for TCR beta chains only, and without alpha or paired-chain data the features that could be detected were limited. The authors suggested that the approach could potentially be extended to other disease states and immunological phenotypes. An association between a missense DCLRE1C variant and V-gene and J-gene trimming of TCR beta chains was found in a later genetic analysis and replicated in an independent cohort. HLA typing was unavailable for some donors at each locus, so association tests used only the typed subset. A few of the identified cytomegalovirus-associated TCR beta chains were confirmed in vitro to be specific for cytomegalovirus antigens. A further reported finding was that TCR beta sequences accurately predicted the HLA-A and HLA-B alleles for most subjects in the first cohort. A later analysis found that most CMV-associated TCR beta chains appeared HLA-restricted, with HLA associations seemingly driven largely by CMV exposure. Compared with equally common non-associated chains, HLA-associated TCR beta chains in a later analysis were more clonally expanded and had lower generation probabilities. In a later genetic analysis, fewer N-insertions in productive TCRs were reported among donors in an Asian-associated ancestry cluster than the roughly 700-donor mean.

The protocol used for the library was the immunoSEQ multiplex PCR assay. For the multiplex PCR, a mixture combining 60 forward primers for TCR Vbeta segments and 13 reverse primers for TCR Jbeta segments was used. A multiplex PCR assay on genomic DNA amplified the CDR3 region of rearranged TCR beta genes. On the Illumina HiSeq System, the amplified TCR beta libraries were sequenced as 87-base-pair reads. The study's processing was this. A later analysis tallied some 79 million unique TCR beta chains across the 700 or so repertoires, and approximately 12 million of those chains were shared by two or more donors. Raw reads were error-corrected and collapsed into unique sequences with a nearest-neighbor algorithm that merged closely related sequences to remove PCR and sequencing errors. Alignment of CDR3 sequences to IMGT reference sequences was used to assign V, D and J gene segments. For a sequence to be retained, a match of at least six nucleotides was required to both a V gene segment and a J gene segment. Rearrangements were classified as productive when the CDR3 lacked stop codons and remained in frame with V and J, and all other rearrangements were classified as non-productive. CDR3 was defined according to IMGT convention as the region running from the second conserved V-encoded cysteine to the conserved J-encoded phenylalanine. Sequences without an unambiguous match to a single V gene segment were excluded from the earlier analysis of about 600 of the donors. In an earlier analysis of 587 of the donors, V segments were called functional above 56.7% productive rearrangements and were called segregating when the between-donor standard deviation exceeded 5%. To diagnose cytomegalovirus status from the catalog of TCR beta chain sequences, a statistical classification framework was built. In a later analysis, TCR nucleotide sequences were compared against IMGT/GENE-DB human TR gene sequences so that V and J genes could be assigned. A later analysis assigned CDR3 sequences and most-parsimonious VDJ recombination scenarios with the TCRdist pipeline. A later analysis defined each TCR beta chain by its CDR3 amino acid sequence plus V-gene family, and excluded reads lacking a unique V-gene family. To address suspected cross-contamination and a sequencing artifact, a later analysis removed roughly 580 highly shared, low-generation-probability nucleotide sequences. In a later analysis, a clonal expansion index was calculated for each public chain from normalized within-repertoire ranks of inferred template counts. In a later analysis, generation probabilities were computed with a VDJ recombination model fitted to out-of-frame rearrangements, and the resulting probabilities were checked against IGoR. A later analysis scored TCR-TCR, TCR-HLA and TCR-CMV co-occurrence with hypergeometric tests, applying a repertoire-size bias correction to TCR pairs. To estimate false discovery rates, a later analysis permuted the HLA or CMV assignments 20 times. In a later analysis, co-occurring TCRs were grouped using DBSCAN, with TCRdist sequence similarity added in when clustering inside HLA-allele-positive subsets. Co-occurrence clustering excluded repertoires with fewer than 30,000 or more than 120,000 public chains, plus five with anomalous nucleotide sharing. TCRdb stores this immuneACCESS table with in-frame sequences only. Part of the clones is absent; in the studies checked, under half of the shortfall reflects unresolved V genes, and no reason is known for the rest. Clone size and the V and J calls come from that table; the DNA yielded D and trimming. The sample profile shows around 140,000 clones; approximately 77% of them were found once. Of the sample, approximately 0.9% is held by the ten largest clones.

Trimming takes 2 bases off V and 5 bases off J; junction bases not matched to a gene: 8. For CDR1 and CDR2, the germline V gene (reference sequence) lists GTSNPN and SVGIG. Reading from cysteine to phenylalanine, the CDR3 counts 15 amino acids. The kept DNA is CDR3 alone, 45 bases in frame from the first base. The clonotype comes from a woman aged 60-75 years in good health and CMV-seronegative. Sequencing was done on a sample of PBMCs. The chain was built from TRBV30 and TRBJ1-4; TRBD1 aligns with 7 central bases. DNA sequence: TGTGCCTGGAGTACGAAGACAGGGCTAAATGAAAAACTGTTTTTT. This yields the protein CAWSTKTGLNEKLFF.